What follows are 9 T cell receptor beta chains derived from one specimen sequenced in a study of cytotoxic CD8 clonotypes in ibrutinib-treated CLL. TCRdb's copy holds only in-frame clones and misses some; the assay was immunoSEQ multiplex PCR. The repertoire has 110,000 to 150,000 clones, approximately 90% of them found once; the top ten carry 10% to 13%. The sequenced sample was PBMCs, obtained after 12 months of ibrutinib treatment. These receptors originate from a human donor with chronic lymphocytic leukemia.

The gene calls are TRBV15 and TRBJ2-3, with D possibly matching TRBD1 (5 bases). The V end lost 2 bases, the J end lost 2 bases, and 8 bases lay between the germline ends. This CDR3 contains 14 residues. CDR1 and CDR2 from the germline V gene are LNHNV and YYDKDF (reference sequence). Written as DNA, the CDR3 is TGTGCCACCAGCAGACCAGGGCCCACAGATACGCAGTATTTT. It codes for CATSRPGPTDTQYF.

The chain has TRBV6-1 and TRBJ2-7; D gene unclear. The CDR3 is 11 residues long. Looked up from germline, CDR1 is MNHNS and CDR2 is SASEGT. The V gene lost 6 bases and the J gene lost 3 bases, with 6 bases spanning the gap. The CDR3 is CASSYNYEQYF. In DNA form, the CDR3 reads TGTGCCAGCAGCTATAACTACGAGCAGTACTTC.

The DNA of the CDR3 is TGCGCCAGCAGCTTGGCCGGGGACGCCAACGGGCCCCAGCATTTT. Protein: CASSLAGDANGPQHF. The V call is TRBV5-1, the J call TRBJ1-5, with D possibly being TRBD1 (5 bases). The ends were cut back, 0 bases at V and 9 bases at J, with 16 bases in the middle. The germline gives CDR1 SGHRS, CDR2 YFSETQ. The CDR3 spans 15 residues.

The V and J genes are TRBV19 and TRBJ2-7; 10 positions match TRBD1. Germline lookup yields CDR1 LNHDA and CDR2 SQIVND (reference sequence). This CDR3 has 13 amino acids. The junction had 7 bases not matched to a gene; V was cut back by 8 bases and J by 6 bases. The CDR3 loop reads CASRTGGSTEQYF. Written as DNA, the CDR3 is TGTGCCAGTCGGACAGGGGGGTCGACCGAGCAGTACTTC.

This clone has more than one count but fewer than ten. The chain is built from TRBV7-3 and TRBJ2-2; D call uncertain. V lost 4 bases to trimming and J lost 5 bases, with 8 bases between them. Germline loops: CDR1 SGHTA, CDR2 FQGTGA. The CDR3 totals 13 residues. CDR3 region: CASSSPNTGELFF. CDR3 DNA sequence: TGTGCCAGCAGCTCCCCTAATACCGGGGAGCTGTTTTTT.

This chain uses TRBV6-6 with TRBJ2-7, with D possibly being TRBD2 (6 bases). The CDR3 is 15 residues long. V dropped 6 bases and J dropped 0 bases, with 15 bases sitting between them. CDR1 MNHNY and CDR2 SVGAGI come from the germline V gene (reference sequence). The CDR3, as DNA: TGTGCCAGCAGCCCCCTTCGCGGGAACTCCTACGAGCAGTACTTC. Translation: CASSPLRGNSYEQYF.

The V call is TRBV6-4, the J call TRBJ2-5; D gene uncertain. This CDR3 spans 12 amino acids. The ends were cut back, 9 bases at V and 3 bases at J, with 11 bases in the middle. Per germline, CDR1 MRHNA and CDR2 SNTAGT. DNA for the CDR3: TGTGCCAGTCGGACCTCCGAAGAGACCCAGTACTTC. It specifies CASRTSEETQYF.

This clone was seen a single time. For the CDR3, the DNA is TGTGCCAGCAGGACACAGGGGGCGCCCGGACCCGGGGAGCTGTTTTTT. Translating it yields CASRTQGAPGPGELFF. The chain links TRBV28 to TRBJ2-2; 9 positions agree with TRBD1. V lost 6 bases to trimming and J lost 6 bases; unmatched junction nucleotides: 11. The CDR3 has 16 residues. Germline CDR1 is MDHEN and CDR2 is SYDVKM.

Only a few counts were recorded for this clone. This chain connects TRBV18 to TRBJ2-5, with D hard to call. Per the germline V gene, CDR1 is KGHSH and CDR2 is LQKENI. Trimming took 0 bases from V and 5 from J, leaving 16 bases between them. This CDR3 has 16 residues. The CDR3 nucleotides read TGTGCCAGCTCACCACCGAAGGAAAGAGCTTGGGAGACCCAGTACTTC. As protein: CASSPPKERAWETQYF.